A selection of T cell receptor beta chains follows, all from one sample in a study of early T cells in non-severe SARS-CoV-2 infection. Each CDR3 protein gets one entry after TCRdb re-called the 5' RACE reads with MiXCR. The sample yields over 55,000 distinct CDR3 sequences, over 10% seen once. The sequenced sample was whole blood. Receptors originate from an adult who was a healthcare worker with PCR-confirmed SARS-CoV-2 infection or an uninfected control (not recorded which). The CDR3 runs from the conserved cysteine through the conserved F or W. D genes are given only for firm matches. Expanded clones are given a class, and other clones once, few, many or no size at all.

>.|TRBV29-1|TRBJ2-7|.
TGCAGCGTCCAGGGGGAGGGGAACGACTACGAGCAGTACTTC
CSVQGEGNDYEQYF
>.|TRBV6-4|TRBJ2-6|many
TGTGCCAGCAGTGACAGTAACTCTGGGGCCAACGTCCTGACTTTC
CASSDSNSGANVLTF
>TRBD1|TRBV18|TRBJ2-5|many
TGTGCCAGCTCACCACAGGGGACAGCACAAGAGACCCAGTACTTC
CASSPQGTAQETQYF
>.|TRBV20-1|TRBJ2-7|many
TGCAGTGCTAGAGATCAGCGGGCCAGCGGCCACGAGCAGTACTTC
CSARDQRASGHEQYF
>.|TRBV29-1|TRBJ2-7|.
TGCAGCGTTGATGGGGGCTACGAGCAGTACTTC
CSVDGGYEQYF
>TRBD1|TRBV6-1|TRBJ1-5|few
TGTGCCAGCAGTGAGGGACAGGGATACAGCAATCAGCCCCAGCATTTT
CASSEGQGYSNQPQHF
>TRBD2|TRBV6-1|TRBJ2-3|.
TGTGCCAGTAGAGCGGGGGAGGGAACAGATACGCAGTATTTT
CASRAGEGTDTQYF
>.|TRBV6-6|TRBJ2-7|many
TGTGCCAGCAGTCCACAGAGGTACGAGCAGTACTTC
CASSPQRYEQYF
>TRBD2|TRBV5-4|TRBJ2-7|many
TGTGCCAGCAGCTTGGTCGGGGGGGCCTACGAGCAGTACTTC
CASSLVGGAYEQYF
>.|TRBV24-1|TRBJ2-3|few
TGTGCCACCGAAGGCGGGAAGAGGACAGATACGCAGTATTTT
CATEGGKRTDTQYF
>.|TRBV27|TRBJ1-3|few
TGTGCCAGCAGTCCGACAGGAGGGGGACTCTCTGGAAACACCATATATTTT
CASSPTGGGLSGNTIYF
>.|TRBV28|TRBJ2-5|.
TGTGCCAGCAGTTTAGCACCACTAGGAGAGACCCAGTACTTC
CASSLAPLGETQYF
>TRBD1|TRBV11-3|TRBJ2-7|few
TGTGCCAGCAGCTTAGAAACAGGGGTGGCCCATCTGACGGAGCAGTACTTC
CASSLETGVAHLTEQYF
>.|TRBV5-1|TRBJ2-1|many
TGCGCCAGCAGCTTGGGGGACAACTACAATGAGCAGTTCTTC
CASSLGDNYNEQFF
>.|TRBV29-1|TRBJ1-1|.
TGCAGCGTTGAAGGGCAGATCACTGAAGCTTTCTTT
CSVEGQITEAFF
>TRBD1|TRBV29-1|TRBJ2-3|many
TGCAGCGTTGAACCTATTCCGTTGAGAACAGGGGGATTGTCAGATACGCAGTATTTT
CSVEPIPLRTGGLSDTQYF
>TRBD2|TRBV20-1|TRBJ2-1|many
TGCAGTGCTCTCATACCTGGGACTAGCGTTCATGAGCAGTTCTTC
CSALIPGTSVHEQFF
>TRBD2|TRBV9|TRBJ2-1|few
TGTGCCAGCAGCTTGGAGATAGCGGGAGATGAGCAGTTCTTC
CASSLEIAGDEQFF
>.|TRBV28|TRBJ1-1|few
TGTGCCAGCAGTTTATTTGCGGAAAACACTGAAGCTTTCTTT
CASSLFAENTEAFF
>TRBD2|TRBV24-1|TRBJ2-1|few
TGTGCCACCAGTGATTTTGCGGGAGTGGCTGAGCAGTTCTTC
CATSDFAGVAEQFF
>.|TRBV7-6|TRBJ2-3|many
TGTGCCAGCAGCTTAGCGGGAAGAGGGCGTGGGGATACGCAGTATTTT
CASSLAGRGRGDTQYF
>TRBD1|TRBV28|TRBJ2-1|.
TGTGCCAGCAGTTCCCTTCAGACAGGGTACTTC
CASSSLQTGYF
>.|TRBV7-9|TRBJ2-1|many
TGTGCCAGCAGCTCTTCCGGGACCGTTTACAATGAGCAGTTCTTC
CASSSSGTVYNEQFF
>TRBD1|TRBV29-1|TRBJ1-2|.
TGCAGCGTGACGCAGGGGGCAGTTGGCTACACCTTC
CSVTQGAVGYTF
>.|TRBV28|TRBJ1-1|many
TGTGCCAGCACTCGGACAGTGCCGAACACTGAAGCTTTCTTT
CASTRTVPNTEAFF
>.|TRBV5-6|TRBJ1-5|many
TGTGCCAGCAGCTTTTACGGGAATAGCAATCAGCCCCAGCATTTT
CASSFYGNSNQPQHF
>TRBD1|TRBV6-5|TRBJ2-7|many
TGTGCCAGCAGTGCCGGGACAGCGATTCCCCACGGGCAGTACTTC
CASSAGTAIPHGQYF
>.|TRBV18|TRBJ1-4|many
TGTGCCAGCTCACAGAAGATGGTCACCCCTGGTGAAAAACTGTTTTTT
CASSQKMVTPGEKLFF
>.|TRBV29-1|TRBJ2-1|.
TGCAGCGTTTCACCCCAGTCCTATGAGCAGTTCTTC
CSVSPQSYEQFF
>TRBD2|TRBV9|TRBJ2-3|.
TGTGCCAGCAGCCCAAGGACTAGCGGGGGGGTAGATACGCAGTATTTT
CASSPRTSGGVDTQYF
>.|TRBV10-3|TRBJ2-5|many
TGTGCCGCCCGCCCCTTGAGTGGAGAGACCCAGTACTTC
CAARPLSGETQYF
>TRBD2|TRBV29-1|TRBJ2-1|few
TGCAGCGTGCCCCGGGACTACTCCAACAATGAGCAGTTCTTC
CSVPRDYSNNEQFF
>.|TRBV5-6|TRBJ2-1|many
TGTGCCAGCAGCCCTAGGACTACCTGGGGCAATGAGCAGTTCTTC
CASSPRTTWGNEQFF
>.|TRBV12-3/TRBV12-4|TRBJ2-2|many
TGTGCCAGCAGGGAAATATGGGTTGCGAACACCGGGGAGCTGTTTTTT
CASREIWVANTGELFF
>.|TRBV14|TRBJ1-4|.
TGTGCCAGCAGCCTCGTTCGTGGACCTAATGAAAAACTGTTTTTT
CASSLVRGPNEKLFF
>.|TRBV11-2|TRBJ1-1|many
TGTGCCAGCAGCCTAGAGGTCGTTGGCTGGGGGCTTCGAGCTTTCTTT
CASSLEVVGWGLRAFF
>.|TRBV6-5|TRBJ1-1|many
TGTGCCAGCAGTTACAGCCCGGGGGCGGGCACTGAAGCTTTCTTT
CASSYSPGAGTEAFF
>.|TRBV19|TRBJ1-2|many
TGTGCCAGTACAAGGACGGCAAACTATGGCTACACCTTC
CASTRTANYGYTF
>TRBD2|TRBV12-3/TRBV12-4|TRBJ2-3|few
TGTGCCAGCAGTCACGGGAGGGGGGAAGATACGCAGTATTTT
CASSHGRGEDTQYF
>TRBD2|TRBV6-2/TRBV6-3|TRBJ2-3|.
TGTGCCAGCAGTTACTCGACTAGCGGGGGTAGCACAGATACGCAGTATTTT
CASSYSTSGGSTDTQYF
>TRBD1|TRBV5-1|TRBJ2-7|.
TGCGCCAGCAGCTCGACAGGGGCCCCCCCTTGGTACTTC
CASSSTGAPPWYF
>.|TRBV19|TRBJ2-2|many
TGTGCCAGTAGTCCCAAATCAGGGATCACCGGGGAGCTGTTTTTT
CASSPKSGITGELFF
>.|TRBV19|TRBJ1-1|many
TGTGCCAGTAGTGAAAACACGAACACTGAAGCTTTCTTT
CASSENTNTEAFF
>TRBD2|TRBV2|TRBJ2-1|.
TGTGCCAGCAGTGTACTAAGTAGCGGGAGCAAGAACAATGAGCAGTTCTTC
CASSVLSSGSKNNEQFF
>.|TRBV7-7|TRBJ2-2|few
TGTGCTAGCAGCTTAAGATCAGGTCTCGGGGAGCTGTTTTTT
CASSLRSGLGELFF
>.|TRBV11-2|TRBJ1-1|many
TGTGCCAGCAGCTTAAATTACGCGGGACCGCGGAACACTGAAGCTTTCTTT
CASSLNYAGPRNTEAFF
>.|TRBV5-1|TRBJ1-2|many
TGCGCCAGCAGTGTAGGAGACACCCTTAACTATGGCTACACCTTC
CASSVGDTLNYGYTF
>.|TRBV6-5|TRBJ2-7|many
TGTGCCAGCAGTTATAGCGCAGGATCCTACGAGCAGTACTTC
CASSYSAGSYEQYF
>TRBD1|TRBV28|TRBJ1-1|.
TGTGCCAGCAGTTTCCGGACAGGAGGACTTGGAACTTTCTTT
CASSFRTGGLGTFF
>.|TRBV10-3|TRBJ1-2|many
TGTGCCATCAGTCTTCCCGGGACTGCTAACTATGGCTACACCTTC
CAISLPGTANYGYTF
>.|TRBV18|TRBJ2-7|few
TGTGCCAGCTCACCTGGCGGGGAGCAGTACTTC
CASSPGGEQYF
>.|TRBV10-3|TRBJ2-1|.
TGTGCCATCAGTGAGTACGAGGGGGCCTACAATGAGCAGTTCTTC
CAISEYEGAYNEQFF
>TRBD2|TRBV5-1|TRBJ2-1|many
TGCGCCAGCAGCTCCCGGGGTAGCGGGGGGGCCTCCTCCTACAATGAGCAGTTCTTC
CASSSRGSGGASSYNEQFF
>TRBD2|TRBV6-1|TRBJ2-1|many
TGTGCCAGCAGGCGTCGGGGGGGTTACAATGAGCAGTTCTTC
CASRRRGGYNEQFF